These 18 T cell receptor beta chains came from one sample sequenced in a study of blood T cell repertoires in COVID-19. The protocol was immunoSEQ multiplex PCR, while the TCRdb copy is restricted to in-frame clones and leaves out a portion. The profile shows about 250,000 clones, 75% to 90% of them singletons. The specimen was PBMCs or T cells enriched from blood (not recorded which). Every receptor here comes from a man aged 35 to 55 who had recovered from COVID-19.

The V and J genes are TRBV6-2 or TRBV6-3 and TRBJ2-5, with TRBD2 as a possible D gene (6 bases). This CDR3 region has 14 residues. Germline loops: CDR1 MNHEY, CDR2 SVGEGT. Trimming cost V 4 bases and J 5 bases, with 14 bases left between them. CDR3 region: CASSSAGGRETQYF. In nucleotides, the CDR3 is TGTGCCAGCAGTTCCGCCGGGGGAAGGGAGACCCAGTACTTC.

The chain joins TRBV11-3 to TRBJ1-6; D gene unclear. Germline lookup yields CDR1 SGHNT and CDR2 YENEEA. The CDR3 has 13 amino acids. With 1 base removed from V and 12 bases from J, the gap between germline ends came to 10 bases. CDR3 in amino acids: CASSLGADRPLHF. For the CDR3, the DNA is TGTGCCAGCAGCTTAGGAGCGGATAGACCCCTCCACTTT.

This chain joins TRBV21-1 and TRBJ1-5. TRBV21-1 has pseudogene status. This CDR3 is 17 amino acids long. As DNA, the CDR3 is TGTGCCAGCAGCAAAGGTAGTAAAGGGAGAAAGAATCAGCCCCAGCATTTT. This codes for CASSKGSKGRKNQPQHF.

V is TRBV5-6 and J is TRBJ2-7; 9 bases align to TRBD1. The CDR3 is made up of 15 amino acids. V shed 3 bases and J 2 bases; nucleotides not matched to a gene: 6. The V gene's germline CDR1 is SGHDT and CDR2 YYEEEE. The CDR3 nucleotides read TGTGCCAGCAGCTGGGGGACAGGGAGTCCCTACGAGCAGTACTTC. It is translated as CASSWGTGSPYEQYF.

This rearrangement joins TRBV9 to TRBJ1-6, with 10 bases lining up with TRBD1. CDR1 and CDR2 from the germline V gene are SGDLS and YYNGEE. The CDR3 has 16 residues. The J segment lost 10 bases and the V segment lost 0 bases, leaving 7 bases of the junction unmatched. The CDR3 region has the DNA TGTGCCAGCAGCGTAGTCGGACAGGGGGTAGAATCACCCCTCCACTTT. Protein product: CASSVVGQGVESPLHF.

This chain joins TRBV7-8 and TRBJ1-4; 9 bases align to TRBD1. The CDR3 runs 18 residues. Trimming took 1 base from V and 2 from J; bases not matched to a gene: 8. Germline V gene data show CDR1 as SGHVS and CDR2 as FQNEAQ. The CDR3 sequence: CASSLGLGTGLTNEKLFF. The CDR3 DNA sequence: TGTGCCAGCAGCTTAGGACTCGGGACAGGGTTGACTAATGAAAAACTGTTTTTT.

This chain joins TRBV3-1 (or the pseudogene TRBV3-2) and TRBJ2-2, with 7 bases matching TRBD2. Germline assignment: CDR1 LGHDT and CDR2 YNNKEL (reference sequence). V shed 8 bases, J shed 4 bases, and the junction held 19 bases outside the gene matches. This CDR3 spans 18 amino acids. The CDR3 spells CASGHKTSRISTTGELFF. The CDR3 nucleotides are TGTGCCAGCGGACATAAGACTAGCAGAATATCGACCACCGGGGAGCTGTTTTTT.

The chain employs TRBV19 and TRBJ2-1; TRBD2 matches 13 bases. The ends lost 7 bases at V and 4 bases at J; junction bases unmatched: 7. Germline V gives CDR1 LNHDA, CDR2 SQIVND (reference sequence). This CDR3 region has 16 residues. The CDR3 sequence is CASTRLAGGPYNEQFF. CDR3 bases: TGTGCCAGTACTAGACTAGCGGGGGGCCCTTACAATGAGCAGTTCTTC. The full variable domain, its missing parts supplied by reference TRBV19 and TRBJ2-1, is DGGITQSPKYLFRKEGQNVTLSCEQNLNHDAMYWYRQDPGQGLRLIYYSQIVNDFQKGDIAEGYSVSREKKESFPLTVTSAQKNPTAFYLCASTRLAGGPYNEQFFGPGTRLTVL.

CDR3 protein: CASGGRQGAYEQYF. CDR3 coding DNA: TGTGCCAGTGGGGGGAGACAGGGGGCCTACGAGCAGTACTTC. The J gene is TRBJ2-7, the V gene TRBV19; 9 bases are shared with TRBD1. In germline, CDR1 is LNHDA, CDR2 SQIVND (reference sequence). The CDR3 contains 14 residues. With V trimmed by 8 bases and J by 2 bases, 7 bases remained unmatched.

The chain recombines TRBV11-2 with TRBJ1-6, with TRBD1 as a possible D gene (6 bases). CDR1 and CDR2 from the germline V gene are SGHAT and FQNNGV. This CDR3 spans 15 amino acids. V shed 5 bases and J shed 7 bases, with 15 bases lying between them. The CDR3 bases are TGTGCCAGCAGCGAATACAGGGTCCGGAATTCACCCCTCCACTTT. Translating gives CASSEYRVRNSPLHF.

The count of this clone is one. The genes are TRBV19 and TRBJ1-4; D might be TRBD1 (5 bases). The CDR3 loop spans 15 amino acids. Trimming took off 5 bases at V and 5 bases at J, with 15 bases between the two ends. The V gene's germline CDR1 is LNHDA and CDR2 SQIVND (reference sequence). In DNA form, the CDR3 reads TGTGCCAGTAGTTTCACAGGCTCCCGGAATGAAAAACTGTTTTTT. It specifies CASSFTGSRNEKLFF.

The rearrangement uses TRBV4-2 and TRBJ2-4, with a tentative D call TRBD2 (6 bases). This CDR3 region has 14 residues. Germline V gives CDR1 LGHNA, CDR2 YNFKEQ. V dropped 2 bases and J dropped 11 bases, with 16 bases sitting between them. The CDR3 spells CASSQSRDSRFQYF. The DNA of the CDR3 is TGTGCCAGCAGCCAATCCCGGGACTCCCGGTTTCAGTACTTC.

The rearrangement uses TRBV28 and TRBJ2-7; possible D gene TRBD1, 5 bases. The CDR3 consists of 13 residues. Germline V gives CDR1 MDHEN, CDR2 SYDVKM. V was clipped by 10 bases and J by 4 bases, with 17 bases between them. The CDR3 nucleotides are TGTGCCACCAGGTGGTCAGGGTCGTACGAGCAGTACTTC. It translates to CATRWSGSYEQYF.

The chain couples TRBV12-3 or TRBV12-4 to TRBJ1-1; D remains unclear. CDR3 length: 13 amino acids. Trimming removed 3 bases at V and 1 base at J, with 6 bases between. DNA for the CDR3: TGTGCCAGCAGTTTGGAGACGAACACTGAAGCTTTCTTT. As protein: CASSLETNTEAFF.

The V call is TRBV5-4, the J call TRBJ2-1; D may be TRBD1 (5 bases). Germline CDR1 is SGHNT and CDR2 is YYREEE (reference sequence). This CDR3 is built from 14 residues. Trimming removed 2 bases at V and 5 bases at J, with 11 bases between. The CDR3, as DNA: TGTGCCAGCAGCTTTTCCCCAGGGAACAATGAGCAGTTCTTC. It yields the protein CASSFSPGNNEQFF.

The chain employs TRBV27 and TRBJ1-5, with 7 nucleotides matching TRBD1. The CDR3 length is 18 residues. The V and J ends lost 6 bases and 6 bases, in that order; junction bases with no gene match: 20. The V gene's germline CDR1 is MNHEY and CDR2 SMNVEV (reference sequence). DNA for the CDR3: TGTGCCAGCAGAATGACAGGGTATGGATCTATTCCCAGTCAGCCCCAGCATTTT. This sequence encodes CASRMTGYGSIPSQPQHF.

This clone was seen once. This chain uses TRBV29-1 with TRBJ2-6; TRBD1 is a possible D gene (6 bases). The CDR3 loop spans 20 amino acids. Germline lookup yields CDR1 SQVTM and CDR2 ANQGSEA. V shed 0 bases and J shed 0 bases, with 21 bases lying between them. The CDR3 DNA is TGCAGCGTTGAAGATCGAGTCAGGGGTATTGCTGGCTCTGGGGCCAACGTCCTGACTTTC. This sequence encodes CSVEDRVRGIAGSGANVLTF.

This clone was found a few times. The gene calls are TRBV19 and TRBJ1-1; D may be TRBD1 (6 bases). The CDR3 sequence is 11 residues long. Looked up from germline, CDR1 is LNHDA and CDR2 is SQIVND (reference sequence). V was cut by 8 bases and J by 12 bases, with 16 bases left in between. The CDR3 reads CASDEQGRTFF. The CDR3 DNA follows: TGTGCCAGTGATGAACAGGGTAGGACTTTCTTT.